Below, 23 T cell receptor beta chains from the same sample are listed, as sequenced in a study of OX40 agonist ivuxolimab in advanced cancers. Using immunoSEQ multiplex PCR, the repertoire was profiled, and TCRdb retains in-frame clones only, with some absent. The data show about 79,000 clones, around 91% seen once. The sample here was CD4+ or CD8+ T cells sorted from blood, taken in a trial of the OX40 agonist ivuxolimab. These TCRs come from an adult with an advanced solid tumor such as melanoma, head and neck, liver or kidney cancer.

The chain couples TRBV6-1 to TRBJ2-3; unclear D gene. This CDR3 has 13 residues. Trimming took 7 bases from V and 0 from J, leaving 8 bases between them. The V gene's germline CDR1 is MNHNS and CDR2 SASEGT. CDR3 DNA: TGTGCCAGCACGCAGATTAGCACAGATACGCAGTATTTT. It codes for CASTQISTDTQYF.

The V and J genes are TRBV7-9 and TRBJ2-3; the match to TRBD2 covers 11 bases. Germline trimming cut 5 bases from V and 1 base from J; bases unmatched to any gene: 2. Germline V lookup: CDR1 SEHNR, CDR2 FQNEAQ (reference sequence). The CDR3 spans 15 residues. The CDR3 reads CASSQGLAGTDTQYF. In DNA, the CDR3 is TGTGCCAGCAGCCAGGGACTAGCGGGCACAGATACGCAGTATTTT.

The V and J genes are TRBV7-8 and TRBJ2-5; D remains unclear. This CDR3 region has 14 residues. V was cut by 5 bases and J by 4 bases, with 14 bases left in between. Germline CDR1 is SGHVS and CDR2 is FQNEAQ. The CDR3 DNA reads TGTGCCAGCAGCCCGTTAATACTTGCAGAGACCCAGTACTTC. It specifies CASSPLILAETQYF. The whole variable domain, remainder taken from reference TRBV7-8 and TRBJ2-5, is GAGVSQSPRYKVAKRGQDVALRCDPISGHVSLFWYQQALGQGPEFLTYFQNEAQLDKSGLPSDRFFAERPEGSVSTLKIQRTQQEDSAVYLCASSPLILAETQYFGPGTRLLVL.

The V gene is TRBV6-5, the J gene TRBJ1-2, with D hard to call. Trimming removed 5 bases at V and 4 bases at J, with 11 bases between. The CDR3 is 13 residues long. CDR1 MNHEY and CDR2 SVGAGI come from the germline V gene. The CDR3 nucleotides are TGTGCCAGCAGTCAACGGGAAGCCTATGGCTACACCTTC. This sequence encodes CASSQREAYGYTF.

This chain joins TRBV6-1 and TRBJ2-5; a weak D match, TRBD2 (6 bases). From germline, CDR1 is MNHNS and CDR2 SASEGT. V lost 10 bases and J lost 2, with 14 bases in between. The CDR3 covers 13 residues. In DNA, the CDR3 is TGTGCCACCAGGACTATGGCACAAGAGACCCAGTACTTC. It specifies CATRTMAQETQYF.

In its sample, this clone was seen a few times. The chain uses TRBV19 and TRBJ1-5; 7 bases are shared with TRBD1. Germline CDR1 reads LNHDA; CDR2 reads SQIVND (reference sequence). V was pared by 9 bases and J by 5 bases, with 10 bases of the junction left unmatched. This CDR3 region has 14 residues. The CDR3 here is CASGWTGGDQPQHF. CDR3 bases: TGTGCCAGCGGGTGGACAGGCGGCGATCAGCCCCAGCATTTT.

The CDR3 bases are TGTGCCAGCAGTTACCAGGGGGCGCGTACCGGGGAGCTGTTTTTT. Amino acid sequence: CASSYQGARTGELFF. The gene calls are TRBV6-5 and TRBJ2-2; TRBD1 matches at 8 bases. The CDR3 is 15 amino acids. With 2 bases clipped from V and 5 bases from J, the junction kept 4 bases outside the gene matches. CDR1 is MNHEY, CDR2 SVGAGI, per germline.

The CDR3 sequence: CASRGQVPNSPLHF. CDR3 nucleotides: TGTGCCAGCAGGGGACAGGTCCCAAATTCACCCCTCCACTTT. The genes are TRBV2 and TRBJ1-6, with TRBD1 identical over 8 bases. The J segment lost 7 bases and the V segment lost 6 bases, leaving 5 bases of the junction unmatched. The germline V gene has CDR1 SNHLY and CDR2 FYNNEI. The CDR3 extends over 14 amino acids. Filled out from reference TRBV2 and TRBJ1-6, the complete variable domain reads EPEVTQTPSHQVTQMGQEVILRCVPISNHLYFYWYRQILGQKVEFLVSFYNNEISEKSEIFDDQFSVERPDGSNFTLKIRSTKLEDSAMYFCASRGQVPNSPLHFGNGTRLTVT.

Details on this clone: One junction end does not reproduce the germline sequence, and a read error may be involved. This chain connects TRBV7-9 to TRBJ2-5; no reliable D call. This CDR3 has 13 residues. Per the germline V gene, CDR1 is SEHNR and CDR2 is FQNEAQ (reference sequence). The CDR3 nucleotides read TGTGCTAGCAGCTCGGACGGACGGGAGACCCAGTACTTC. Amino acids: CASSSDGRETQYF.

The chain carries TRBV7-6 and TRBJ2-3; D might be TRBD1 (5 bases). CDR3 length equals 15 residues. Trimming cost V 1 base and J 1 base, with 9 bases left between them. Germline V lookup: CDR1 SGHVS, CDR2 FNYEAQ. The CDR3 nucleotides are TGTGCCAGCAGCTTAGAGAAAGGGGGCACAGATACGCAGTATTTT. Its protein product is CASSLEKGGTDTQYF.

About this clone itself: One end of the junction is discordant with germline, which a read error may explain. The chain combines TRBV2 with TRBJ2-4; D is perhaps TRBD1 (6 bases). Germline V lookup: CDR1 SNHLY, CDR2 FYNNEI. The CDR3 runs to 15 residues. DNA for the CDR3: TGTGCCAGCAGGAGAGGGGCAGGGGCCACAAACATTCAGTACTTC. Residues: CASRRGAGATNIQYF. Filled out from reference TRBV2 and TRBJ2-4, the complete variable domain reads EPEVTQTPSHQVTQMGQEVILRCVPISNHLYFYWYRQILGQKVEFLVSFYNNEISEKSEIFDDQFSVERPDGSNFTLKIRSTKLEDSAMYFCASRRGAGATNIQYFGAGTRLSVL.

V is TRBV5-1 and J is TRBJ2-5, with no clear D. Germline V gene lookup returns CDR1 SGHRS and CDR2 YFSETQ. The V gene lost 0 bases and the J gene lost 2 bases, with 11 bases spanning the gap. The length of the CDR3 is 15 residues. The CDR3 nucleotides read TGCGCCAGCAGCTTGGCGTGGTCAGTACAAGAGACCCAGTACTTC. This translates into CASSLAWSVQETQYF.

This clone has just one count. The rearrangement links TRBV18 to TRBJ1-6; no clear D gene. CDR1 KGHSH and CDR2 LQKENI come from the germline V gene. The CDR3 extends over 16 amino acids. Trimming stripped 3 bases from V and 5 bases from J, with 14 bases between. The CDR3 region is CASSPRGPLDNSPLHF. The CDR3 nucleotides are TGTGCCAGCTCACCCCGAGGCCCTCTGGATAATTCACCCCTCCACTTT.

In DNA form, the CDR3 reads TGTGCCAGCAGGCATCAGGCAGGTTACAATGAGCAGTTCTTC. As protein: CASRHQAGYNEQFF. The chain has TRBV2 and TRBJ2-1, with D unresolved. V shed 6 bases and J shed 4 bases, with 13 bases lying between them. Germline loops: CDR1 SNHLY, CDR2 FYNNEI. The CDR3 has 14 amino acids.

The genes are TRBV27 and TRBJ1-4, with 8 bases that match TRBD1. This CDR3 region has 14 residues. The V gene's germline CDR1 is MNHEY and CDR2 SMNVEV (reference sequence). Trimming took 6 bases from V and 3 from J; bases not matched to a gene: 3. CDR3 loop: CASSQGAANEKLFF. The CDR3 nucleotides are TGTGCCAGCAGCCAGGGGGCAGCTAATGAAAAACTGTTTTTT.

V gene TRBV5-8 combines with J gene TRBJ1-6, with 8 bases identical to TRBD1. V trimming: 5 bases; J trimming: 13 bases; junction bases outside the gene matches: 8. The CDR3 loop spans 13 amino acids. Germline loops: CDR1 SGHTS, CDR2 YDEGEE. CDR3 region: CASSLDRVEPLHF. In nucleotides, the CDR3 is TGTGCCAGCAGTCTGGACAGGGTGGAGCCCCTCCACTTT.

This clone was observed a handful of times. The V and J genes are TRBV30 and TRBJ1-1; no reliable D call. The germline V gene encodes CDR1 GTSNPN and CDR2 SVGIG (reference sequence). Trimming shortened V by 2 bases and J by 1 base, and 11 bases separated the two germline ends. The CDR3 has 14 amino acids. CDR3 coding DNA: TGTGCCTGGAGTACGATGGGCCAGAACACTGAAGCTTTCTTT. Residues: CAWSTMGQNTEAFF.

This clone was detected only a few times. V and J are TRBV28 and TRBJ1-1; no firm D call. Germline assignment: CDR1 MDHEN and CDR2 SYDVKM. Trimming removed 6 bases from V and 7 bases from J, with 12 bases in between. The CDR3 runs 12 residues. The CDR3 protein is CASSLNTLEAFF. CDR3 DNA: TGTGCCAGCAGCCTTAACACGCTTGAAGCTTTCTTT.

This clone was detected only once. The chain uses TRBV27 and TRBJ2-1, with D tentatively TRBD1 (6 bases). This CDR3 has 13 amino acids. V was clipped by 7 bases and J by 4 bases, with 11 bases between them. Looked up from germline, CDR1 is MNHEY and CDR2 is SMNVEV (reference sequence). The CDR3 region is CASIGQRYNEQFF. The DNA of the CDR3 is TGTGCCAGCATAGGACAGCGGTACAATGAGCAGTTCTTC.

The chain joins TRBV6-6 to TRBJ1-6; TRBD1 matches 7 bases. J gave up 8 bases and V 6 bases, and 7 bases lay outside the gene matches. The CDR3 length is 14 residues. The V gene's germline CDR1 is MNHNY and CDR2 SVGAGI (reference sequence). The CDR3 here is CASRETGEHSPLHF. Written as DNA, the CDR3 is TGTGCCAGCAGGGAAACAGGGGAGCATTCACCCCTCCACTTT.

The chain employs TRBV9 and TRBJ2-3; 8 positions match TRBD2. V lost 6 bases and J lost 3; bases outside the gene matches: 6. CDR1 SGDLS and CDR2 YYNGEE come from the germline V gene. The CDR3 consists of 14 residues. This chain's CDR3 is CASTGGGRTDTQYF. The CDR3 nucleotides are TGTGCCAGCACCGGGGGGGGCAGGACAGATACGCAGTATTTT.

V gene TRBV14 combines with J gene TRBJ2-7; D gene ambiguous. TRBJ2-5 matches the DNA end more closely, so the J call is doubtful. Germline V gives CDR1 SGHDN, CDR2 FVKESK. The CDR3 totals 15 residues. Here the CDR3 reads CASSQGTVPFETQYF. As DNA, the CDR3 is TGTGCCAGCAGCCAAGGAACAGTGCCTTTTGAGACCCAGTACTTC.

The J gene is TRBJ2-7, the V gene TRBV6-1; 9 bases agree with TRBD1. In germline, CDR1 is MNHNS, CDR2 SASEGT. Trimming at V came to 5 bases and at J to 2 bases, leaving 1 base not matched to a gene. CDR3 size: 13 residues. This CDR3 reads CASSRTGAYEQYV. CDR3 coding DNA: TGTGCCAGCAGTCGGACAGGGGCCTACGAGCAGTACGTC.